The 8 T cell receptor beta chains given below trace back to one sample, sequenced in a study of shared clonotypes between healthy human individuals. The method was immunoSEQ multiplex PCR; TCRdb's version includes in-frame clones alone and lacks a portion of them. The table has 1,100,000 or so clones, around three quarters seen once. The source material was memory CD4+ T cells from PBMCs. Sample subset: CD45RA-negative fraction. The receptors were sampled from a young man in good health. Some clones in this sample may be carry-over from other donors' samples.

The genes are TRBV5-1 and TRBJ2-1; maybe TRBD2 (6 bases). Germline V gene sequence: CDR1 SGHRS, CDR2 YFSETQ. V lost 4 bases and J 3 bases, leaving 14 bases between the germline ends. The CDR3 covers 15 residues. The CDR3 sequence: CASSDQGLSYNEQFF. The CDR3 DNA reads as TGCGCCAGCAGCGACCAGGGACTCAGCTACAATGAGCAGTTCTTC.

CDR3 sequence reads: CASRSSGRPNTEAFF. In DNA form, the CDR3 reads TGTGCCAGCAGAAGTTCCGGCAGACCGAACACTGAAGCTTTCTTT. The rearrangement uses TRBV28 and TRBJ1-1; D is unresolved. Germline-derived CDR1 and CDR2 are MDHEN and SYDVKM. This CDR3 region has 15 residues. V was pared by 6 bases and J by 1 base, with 15 bases between.

The V gene is TRBV4-3, the J gene TRBJ2-1; 7 bases fit TRBD2. This CDR3 contains 18 residues. CDR1 and CDR2 from the germline V gene are LGHNA and YSLEER. V lost 0 bases to trimming and J lost 6 bases; unmatched junction nucleotides: 14. DNA for the CDR3: TGCGCCAGCAGCCAAGACGGAGGCGGGAGTGGTACTGTCAATGAGCAGTTCTTC. Protein sequence: CASSQDGGGSGTVNEQFF.

V and J are TRBV6-4 and TRBJ1-2, with D tentatively TRBD1 (5 bases). The V gene's germline CDR1 is MRHNA and CDR2 SNTAGT. This CDR3 contains 13 residues. V was cut by 2 bases and J by 8 bases, with 12 bases left in between. CDR3 amino acids: CASSDGPGYGYTF. For the CDR3, the DNA is TGTGCCAGCAGTGACGGTCCAGGGTACGGCTACACCTTC.

This clone has only one observation. The rearrangement links TRBV28 to TRBJ2-1; D gene ambiguous. The V and J ends lost 6 bases and 9 bases respectively, with 15 bases between them. Germline V gene data show CDR1 as MDHEN and CDR2 as SYDVKM. The CDR3 is 13 residues long. The CDR3 protein is CASRFSLLGEQFF. CDR3 bases: TGTGCCAGCAGGTTCTCCCTTCTTGGTGAGCAGTTCTTC.

The rearrangement links TRBV28 to TRBJ2-2; the match to TRBD1 covers 10 bases. V lost 5 bases and J lost 11; bases outside the gene matches: 8. Germline assignment: CDR1 MDHEN and CDR2 SYDVKM. The CDR3 has 14 amino acids. The CDR3 DNA reads TGTGCCAGCAGTGTGGACAGGGGGTCCCGTGAGCTGTTTTTT. Encoded protein: CASSVDRGSRELFF.

This clone was detected a few times. CDR3 bases: TGTGCCAGCAGCTTTCTGCCCCTCGAGTACAATGAGCAGTTCTTC. This codes for CASSFLPLEYNEQFF. The chain has TRBV11-2 and TRBJ2-1, with no clear D. With 3 bases removed from V and 4 bases from J, the gap between germline ends came to 13 bases. This CDR3 spans 15 amino acids. Germline V CDR1 and CDR2: SGHAT, FQNNGV.

The CDR3 sequence is CASSEVGGPNQPQHF. The DNA for the CDR3 is TGTGCCAGCAGTGAAGTAGGGGGGCCGAATCAGCCCCAGCATTTT. The V gene is TRBV6-1, the J gene TRBJ1-5, with a possible D match to TRBD1 (6 bases). V was shortened by 1 base and J by 4 bases, with 11 bases between the two germline ends. The V gene's germline CDR1 is MNHNS and CDR2 SASEGT. The CDR3 consists of 15 residues.